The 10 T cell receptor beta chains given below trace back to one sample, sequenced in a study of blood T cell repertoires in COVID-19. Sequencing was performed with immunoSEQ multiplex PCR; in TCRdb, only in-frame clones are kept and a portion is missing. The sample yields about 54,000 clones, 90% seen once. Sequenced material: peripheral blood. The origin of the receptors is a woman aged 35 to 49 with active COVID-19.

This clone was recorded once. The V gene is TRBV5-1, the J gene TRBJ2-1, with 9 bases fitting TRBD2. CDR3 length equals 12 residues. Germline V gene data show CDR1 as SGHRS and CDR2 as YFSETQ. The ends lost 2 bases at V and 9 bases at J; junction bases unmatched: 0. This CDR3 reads CASSFSGGEQFF. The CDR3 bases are TGCGCCAGCAGCTTTAGCGGGGGTGAGCAGTTCTTC.

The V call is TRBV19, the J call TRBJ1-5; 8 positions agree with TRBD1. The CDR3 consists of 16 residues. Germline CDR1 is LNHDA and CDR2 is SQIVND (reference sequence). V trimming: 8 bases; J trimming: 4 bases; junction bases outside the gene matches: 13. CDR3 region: CASLADRQGINQPQHF. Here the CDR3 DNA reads TGTGCCAGTTTGGCGGACAGACAGGGGATAAATCAGCCCCAGCATTTT.

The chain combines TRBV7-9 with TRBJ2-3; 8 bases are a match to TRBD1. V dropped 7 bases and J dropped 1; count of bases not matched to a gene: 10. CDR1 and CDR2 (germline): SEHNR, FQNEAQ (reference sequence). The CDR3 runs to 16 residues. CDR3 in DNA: TGTGCCAGCACCCCCGTACGGGGACAGGGCACAGATACGCAGTATTTT. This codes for CASTPVRGQGTDTQYF.

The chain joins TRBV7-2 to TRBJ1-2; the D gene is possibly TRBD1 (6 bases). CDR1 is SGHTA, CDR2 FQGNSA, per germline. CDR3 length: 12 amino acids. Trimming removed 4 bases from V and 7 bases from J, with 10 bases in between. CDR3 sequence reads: CASSSNRVGYTF. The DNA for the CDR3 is TGTGCCAGCAGCTCGAACAGGGTTGGCTACACCTTC.

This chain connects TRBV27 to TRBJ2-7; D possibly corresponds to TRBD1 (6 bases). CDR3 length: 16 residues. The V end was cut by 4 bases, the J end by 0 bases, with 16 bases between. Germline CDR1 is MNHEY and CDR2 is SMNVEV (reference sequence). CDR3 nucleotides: TGTGCCAGCAGTTCGGACCGGGACATATTCTCCTACGAGCAGTACTTC. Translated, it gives CASSSDRDIFSYEQYF.

In nucleotides, the CDR3 is TGTGCCAGCAGTTTTAGGGTGGTATTAGACAGGGGGAATCGGAAGTCACCCCTCCACTTT. Amino acid sequence: CASSFRVVLDRGNRKSPLHF. V and J are TRBV28 and TRBJ1-6; TRBD1 matches at 9 bases. There are 20 residues in the CDR3. V shed 3 bases, J shed 10 bases, and the junction held 22 bases outside the gene matches. Germline V gene sequence: CDR1 MDHEN, CDR2 SYDVKM. Full variable domain (missing parts from reference TRBV28 and TRBJ1-6): DVKVTQSSRYLVKRTGEKVFLECVQDMDHENMFWYRQDPGLGLRLIYFSYDVKMKEKGDIPEGYSVSREKKERFSLILESASTNQTSMYLCASSFRVVLDRGNRKSPLHFGNGTRLTVT.

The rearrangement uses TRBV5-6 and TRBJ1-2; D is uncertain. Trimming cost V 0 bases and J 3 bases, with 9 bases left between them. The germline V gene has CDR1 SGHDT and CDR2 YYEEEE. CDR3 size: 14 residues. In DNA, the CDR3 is TGTGCCAGCAGCTTGGTCACTCTAGACTATGGCTACACCTTC. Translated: CASSLVTLDYGYTF.

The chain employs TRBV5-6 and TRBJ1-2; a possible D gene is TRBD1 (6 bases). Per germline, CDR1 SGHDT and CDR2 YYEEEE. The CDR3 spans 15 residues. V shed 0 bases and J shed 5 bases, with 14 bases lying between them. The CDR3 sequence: CASSLEGRGGYGYTF. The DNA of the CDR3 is TGTGCCAGCAGCTTGGAAGGCAGGGGAGGGTATGGCTACACCTTC.

The CDR3 DNA sequence: TGTGCCCCGATCGGGGGGAACCTCCAGGATGAGCAGTTCTTC. Its translation: CAPIGGNLQDEQFF. The chain is built from TRBV19 and TRBJ2-1, with TRBD2 matching 7 bases. Germline V gene sequence: CDR1 LNHDA, CDR2 SQIVND (reference sequence). The V and J ends lost 11 bases and 8 bases, in that order; junction bases with no gene match: 15. CDR3 size: 14 residues.

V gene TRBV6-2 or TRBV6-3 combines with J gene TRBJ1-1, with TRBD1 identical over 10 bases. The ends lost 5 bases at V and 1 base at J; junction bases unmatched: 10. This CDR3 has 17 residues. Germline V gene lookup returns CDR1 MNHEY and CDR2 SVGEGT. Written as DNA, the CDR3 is TGTGCCAGCAGTGACCCCGGGACAGGGGCCACGAACACTGAAGCTTTCTTT. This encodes CASSDPGTGATNTEAFF.